Reported below is one T cell receptor (beta chain). This sample was included in a study of blood T cell repertoires in COVID-19. Per the original data handling: Amplification of reference gene primers was used by the study to estimate nucleated cell counts. Data came from immunoSEQ multiplex PCR; TCRdb stores just in-frame clones and leaves some out. From that table come the V and J calls and clone size; the DNA was used to work out D and trimming. Among approximately 300,000 clones listed, 86% were seen once. Sequencing was performed on peripheral blood. The receptor comes from a woman aged 50 to 60 with acute or convalescent COVID-19.

Here the CDR3 DNA reads TGTGCCAGCTCTCAGGACAGGGGCTATGGCTACACCTTC. Translating gives CASSQDRGYGYTF. The chain has TRBV18 and TRBJ1-2; TRBD1 matches at 9 bases. The CDR3 sequence is 13 residues long. The junction had 3 bases not matched to a gene; V was cut back by 6 bases and J by 4 bases. Germline V gene lookup returns CDR1 KGHSH and CDR2 LQKENI.